This TCR beta chain stems from a study of Graves' ophthalmopathy and Graves' hyperthyroidism (dated by TCRdb to 2016 to 2018). Some background on the complete study: Peripheral blood was collected at initial diagnosis, before any treatment. For training and testing, the 95 to 100 patients in the discovery cohort were randomly divided in a 7:3 ratio. In over five hyperthyroidism patients, the T-cell repertoires found in thyroid tissue were compared with those found in blood. To explore V-J signatures that separate ophthalmopathy from hyperthyroidism, a discovery set of about a hundred patients was enrolled, consisting of approximately 44 with ophthalmopathy and roughly 59 with stable hyperthyroidism. TCR beta repertoire signatures were used to distinguish Graves' ophthalmopathy from Graves' hyperthyroidism and to predict progression to ophthalmopathy. In total, approximately 130 blood samples were TCR-sequenced: some 43 ophthalmopathy, approximately 75 hyperthyroidism and about 17 hyperthyroidism-to-ophthalmopathy patients. After sampling, hyperthyroidism patients received methimazole starting at 30 mg daily, and ophthalmopathy patients received high-dose intravenous methylprednisolone. For independent validation, a separate cohort was made up of 18 hyperthyroidism patients plus 17 patients who later progressed from hyperthyroidism to ophthalmopathy. Here is what the overall study found, with its caveats: The 13-signature model separated ophthalmopathy from stable hyperthyroidism with approximately 90% sensitivity and approximately 83% specificity in cross-validation, and 80%/75% in the test set. Most of the expanded thyroid clonotypes with a frequency above 0.001 were also detected in blood, and it was suggested that the thyroid immune response may be reflected by blood repertoires. In validation, the model predicted ophthalmopathy progression with less than 71% sensitivity and 72% to 80% specificity; roughly 12 predicted patients were CT-confirmed with GO in a median of approximately six months. No statistical method was used to predetermine the sample size, and group allocation was not hidden from the investigators.

TCR beta CDR3 regions were amplified from RNA transcripts for repertoire sequencing. HTBI primers and the Qiagen OneStep RT-PCR kit were used in a first-round RT-PCR, which was followed by a second-round multiplex PCR, size selection and purification. The libraries underwent paired-end sequencing with 100 bp reads on an Illumina HiSeq2000. In the paper's pipeline: Reads were processed with SOAPnuke, discarding reads with adapters, uncalled bases, mean Phred below 15, or no exact constant-primer or identifier match. COPE v1.2.5 was used to merge the high-quality paired reads. Clonotypes were defined as unique nucleotide sequences and were aligned to IMGT TRB V, D and J references using MiTCR v1.1. Only V-J combinations with frequency above 0.0001 were analysed, covering over 98% of repertoires. A TCR clonal expansion and chaos score per V-J combination was defined as the ratio of F50 clonal expansion to chaos observed in the TCRdist matrix. Features were reduced by Welch's t-statistics and random forest to over 10 V-J combinations, which fed a naive Bayes classifier. Thyroid-blood repertoire similarity was quantified with the Morisita-Horn index. TCRdb's own reprocessing of the public reads used fastp at Q25 and MiXCR and kept productive beta chains. All rows with the same CDR3 protein become a single entry with the most common DNA and genes. Clone size and V and J calls follow TCRdb, not the original study. Within this sample are about 380,000 distinct CDR3 sequences, with approximately 15% of them counted one time only. The ten largest clonotypes hold roughly 7% of the sample.

Hyperthyroidism was considered stable if no progression to ophthalmopathy occurred within 18 months of follow-up. Hyperthyroidism patients were newly diagnosed, were aged 18 to 65 years, and had a disease duration under 2 months. Patients with other autoimmune diseases, uncontrolled infections, pregnancy or lactation were excluded from the study. Diagnosis relied on clinical symptoms, serum thyroxine, TRAb, thyroid ultrasound and orbital computed tomography. PBMCs were isolated from 8 to 10 ml of fresh peripheral blood by Ficoll-Paque density gradient centrifugation. Total RNA was extracted with Trizol reagent and quality-checked on an Agilent 2100 Bioanalyzer. The CDR3 measures 17 amino acids from cysteine to phenylalanine. This entry keeps only the CDR3 DNA: 51 bases, framed from base 1. For this clonotype: It has no known antigen specificity. At one boundary the junction diverges from the germline segment, which might be a read error.

In this chain, TRBV12-3 or TRBV12-4 is recombined with TRBJ1-2; TRBD1 is a weak D gene call, 5 bases matching. Sequenced: peripheral blood. The receptor comes from a young woman with stable Graves' hyperthyroidism. Donor details come from another sample of the same person, matched by shared clones. The CDR3 loop reads CASHRAAGGLGIYGYTF. In nucleotide form, the sequence is TGTGCCAGCCACCGGGCGGCGGGGGGACTGGGGATTTATGGTTACACCTTC.